The present entry profiles one T cell receptor beta chain with its context. The antigen it recognizes is unknown. Per-base qualities were not stored, and no clone one base away is much larger. These data are taken from a study of T cell changes during pregnancy in multiple sclerosis (dated by TCRdb to between 2018 and 2020). In terms of the full investigation: Changes in the T cell repertoire over the course of pregnancy were examined in this study in women with multiple sclerosis.

The protocol used for the library was the immunoSEQ multiplex PCR assay. The table comes from immuneACCESS by way of TCRdb, which keeps in-frame sequences with V and J called. Part of the clones is missing from these tables; in studies checked, under half for an unresolved V gene and the rest for unknown reasons. The sample profile shows approximately 92,000 clones; more than 90% of them were found once. About 1.6% of the sample belongs to the ten largest clones. CDR3 length: 14 amino acids, cysteine to phenylalanine. This entry keeps only the CDR3 DNA: 42 bases, framed from base 1. Via the germline V gene, CDR1 is MGHRA and CDR2 YSYEKL. A distance of 10 bases separates the germline ends of V and J, which lose 0 bases and 5 bases respectively.

The sequence was obtained from a female donor with multiple sclerosis, enrolled in a pregnancy study. Recombination joined TRBV4-1 with TRBJ2-5, and TRBD2 may be the D gene, going by 5 matching bases. The material was peripheral blood, obtained in the first trimester of pregnancy. CDR3 sequence: CASSQDGSGETQYF. The nucleotide sequence is given as TGCGCCAGCAGCCAAGATGGGAGTGGGGAGACCCAGTACTTC.